The 21 T cell receptor beta chains given below trace back to one sample, sequenced in a study of human CD8 memory T cell subsets. Preparation of the TCR beta libraries relied on UMI-labeled 5' RACE. TCRdb re-analyzed the 5' RACE reads; it lists each CDR3 protein once, without DNA. The specimen's table records 10,000 or so distinct CDR3 sequences. Sequences were obtained from CD8+ T cells from PBMCs. All receptors derive from a human donor in good health.

This clonotype shows up as medium-sized by frequency. V usage is TRBV5-6 and J usage is TRBJ2-2; TCRdb names TRBD2, which stays unverified in the absence of DNA. CDR3 length equals 14 residues. Germline V gives CDR1 SGHDT, CDR2 YYEEEE. The CDR3 reads CASSLGPNTGELFF.

The chain joins TRBV3-1 to TRBJ2-1; as DNA is missing, the TRBD2 call by TCRdb cannot be tested. CDR1 LGHDT and CDR2 YNNKEL come from the germline V gene (reference sequence). This CDR3 spans 13 amino acids. CDR3 amino acids: CASSLTRTNEQFF.

The genes are TRBV6-1 and TRBJ2-1; checking the TCRdb D call of TRBD1 is not possible without DNA. This CDR3 is built from 17 residues. The germline gives CDR1 MNHNS, CDR2 SASEGT. This CDR3 is CASSVFGHSSSYNEQFF.

The CDR3 sequence is CASSLGTGSTGYTF. The rearrangement joins TRBV5-5 to TRBJ1-2; TCRdb designates TRBD1, a call that cannot be tested without DNA. The CDR3 is 14 amino acids. The germline V gene has CDR1 SGHKS and CDR2 YYEKEE (reference sequence).

This sequence joins TRBV20-1 and TRBJ2-1. This CDR3 has 15 amino acids. CDR1 is DFQATT, CDR2 SNEGSKA, per germline (reference sequence). The CDR3: CSARSGREVYNEQFF.

This clonotype is medium-sized by frequency. CDR3 protein: CASSLEAGGNIQYF. The J gene is TRBJ2-4, the V gene TRBV7-9; absent DNA, TCRdb's TRBD2 call cannot be checked. This CDR3 contains 14 residues. Germline V lookup: CDR1 SEHNR, CDR2 FQNEAQ (reference sequence).

This chain connects TRBV18 to TRBJ2-1. Germline V CDR1 and CDR2: KGHSH, LQKENI. The CDR3 sequence is 16 residues long. CDR3 amino acids: CASSPPDRASYNEQFF.

This rearrangement joins TRBV28 to TRBJ1-1; TCRdb lists TRBD1, though no DNA is available to test this call. Germline assignment: CDR1 MDHEN and CDR2 SYDVKM. This CDR3 spans 16 amino acids. The CDR3 here is CASRQWGVSMNTEAFF.

This clonotype registers medium-sized by frequency. The V gene is TRBV20-1, the J gene TRBJ1-2; absent DNA, TCRdb's TRBD1 call cannot be checked. CDR1 DFQATT and CDR2 SNEGSKA come from the germline V gene (reference sequence). This CDR3 comprises 15 residues. The CDR3 here is CSATPIGQLLYGYTF.

The chain uses TRBV4-1 and TRBJ1-5. CDR3 length: 15 amino acids. The germline V gene encodes CDR1 MGHRA and CDR2 YSYEKL. CDR3 region: CASSQRTDSNQPQHF.

This chain connects TRBV7-7 to TRBJ1-2; TCRdb names TRBD1, which stays unverified in the absence of DNA. The germline gives CDR1 SSHAT, CDR2 FNYEAQ (reference sequence). The length of the CDR3 is 14 residues. The chain's CDR3 is CASSPGTGEWGYTF.

The gene calls are TRBV20-1 and TRBJ2-7; TCRdb gives TRBD2 as the D gene, but with no DNA this cannot be confirmed. This CDR3 has 18 amino acids. CDR1 and CDR2 (germline): DFQATT, SNEGSKA (reference sequence). Here the CDR3 reads CSARDLAGGTFTTGEQYF.

This clonotype is labeled medium-sized based on frequency. The rearrangement uses TRBV15 and TRBJ1-2. The CDR3 runs to 18 residues. Per the germline V gene, CDR1 is LNHNV and CDR2 is YYDKDF (reference sequence). The CDR3 reads CATSRDFLREKANYGYTF.

V and J are TRBV7-7 and TRBJ2-2; absent DNA, TCRdb's TRBD1 call cannot be checked. The CDR3 contains 16 residues. The germline V gene encodes CDR1 SSHAT and CDR2 FNYEAQ (reference sequence). The CDR3 loop is CASSPSGQLNTGELFF. Full variable domain (remainder filled in from reference TRBV7-7 and TRBJ2-2): GAGVSQSPRYKVTKRGQDVTLRCDPISSHATLYWYQQALGQGPEFLTYFNYEAQPDKSGLPSDRFSAERPEGSISTLTIQRTEQRDSAMYRCASSPSGQLNTGELFFGEGSRLTVL.

This chain connects TRBV29-1 to TRBJ1-1. This CDR3 is 12 amino acids long. Per germline, CDR1 SQVTM and CDR2 ANQGSEA. The CDR3 region is CSAPLRNTEAFF.

This clonotype is labeled medium-sized based on frequency. The chain joins TRBV20-1 to TRBJ1-1; TCRdb designates TRBD1, a call that cannot be tested without DNA. The CDR3 spans 13 residues. Germline CDR1 DFQATT, CDR2 SNEGSKA (reference sequence). The CDR3 region is CSAPWGTPGEAFF.

The chain uses TRBV6-2 or TRBV6-3 and TRBJ2-1; the TCRdb D gene call, TRBD2, has no DNA to confirm it. The length of the CDR3 is 14 residues. From germline, CDR1 is MNHEY and CDR2 SVGEGT. The CDR3 sequence is CASSVVGEVGEQFF.

This chain uses TRBV4-1 with TRBJ2-1; TCRdb's D call of TRBD2 is untestable without DNA. Germline V gives CDR1 MGHRA, CDR2 YSYEKL. The CDR3 is 17 amino acids. This CDR3 is CASSQTSGGSAYNEQFF.

By frequency, this clonotype is medium-sized (0.01 to 0.1%). V usage is TRBV7-9 and J usage is TRBJ2-3; with no DNA, the TCRdb D assignment of TRBD2 cannot be verified. CDR3 length equals 18 residues. Looked up from germline, CDR1 is SEHNR and CDR2 is FQNEAQ (reference sequence). The CDR3 region is CASSPPRGSGSGTDTQYF.

This rearrangement joins TRBV10-3 to TRBJ1-2; there is no DNA to check the TCRdb D call of TRBD1. Germline values: CDR1 ENHRY, CDR2 SYGVKD. The CDR3 is 16 residues long. The CDR3: CAISESNRGHTGGYTF.

V is TRBV7-9 and J is TRBJ2-7; there is no DNA to check the TCRdb D call of TRBD1. CDR3 length: 15 amino acids. CDR1 is SEHNR, CDR2 FQNEAQ, per germline (reference sequence). CDR3 in amino acids: CASSHPRTLSYEQYF.